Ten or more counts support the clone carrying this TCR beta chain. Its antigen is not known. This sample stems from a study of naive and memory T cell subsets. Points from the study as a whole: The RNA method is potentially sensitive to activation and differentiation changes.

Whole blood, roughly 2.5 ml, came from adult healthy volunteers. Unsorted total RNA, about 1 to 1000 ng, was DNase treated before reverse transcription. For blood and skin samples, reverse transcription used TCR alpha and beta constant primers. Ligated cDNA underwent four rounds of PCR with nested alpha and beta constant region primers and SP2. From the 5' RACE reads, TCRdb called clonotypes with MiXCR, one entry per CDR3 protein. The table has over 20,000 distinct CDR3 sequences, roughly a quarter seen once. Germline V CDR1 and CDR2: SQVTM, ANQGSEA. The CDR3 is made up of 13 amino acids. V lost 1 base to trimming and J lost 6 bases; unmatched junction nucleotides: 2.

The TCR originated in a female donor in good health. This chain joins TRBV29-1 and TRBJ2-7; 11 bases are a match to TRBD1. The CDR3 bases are TGCAGCGTTGAAGGGACAGGGGGCTTCGAGCAGTACTTC. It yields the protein CSVEGTGGFEQYF.